This T cell receptor (beta chain) stems from a study of read filtering for tumor transcriptome and immune sequencing. The library was built from 400 ng RNA with molecular barcoded adaptors for alpha/delta and beta/gamma chains. TCRdb reprocessed the reads via MiXCR and lists one record per CDR3 protein. The repertoire holds roughly 69,000 distinct CDR3 sequences, approximately 13% seen once, with 40% to 55% in the top ten. Germline V gene sequence: CDR1 SGHTA, CDR2 FQGTGA. V lost 5 bases, J lost 6 bases, and 5 bases stayed unmatched. This CDR3 comprises 13 residues. This clonotype appeared many times.

The clonotype originates from a donor aged 40 or over with multiple myeloma. The V gene is TRBV7-3, the J gene TRBJ2-7, with 9 bases matching TRBD1. The sequencing input was a population of CD138-negative cells sorted from bone marrow. DNA of the CDR3: TGTGCCAGCAGCACCACAGGGGGCGGCGAGCAGTACTTC. This translates into CASSTTGGGEQYF.